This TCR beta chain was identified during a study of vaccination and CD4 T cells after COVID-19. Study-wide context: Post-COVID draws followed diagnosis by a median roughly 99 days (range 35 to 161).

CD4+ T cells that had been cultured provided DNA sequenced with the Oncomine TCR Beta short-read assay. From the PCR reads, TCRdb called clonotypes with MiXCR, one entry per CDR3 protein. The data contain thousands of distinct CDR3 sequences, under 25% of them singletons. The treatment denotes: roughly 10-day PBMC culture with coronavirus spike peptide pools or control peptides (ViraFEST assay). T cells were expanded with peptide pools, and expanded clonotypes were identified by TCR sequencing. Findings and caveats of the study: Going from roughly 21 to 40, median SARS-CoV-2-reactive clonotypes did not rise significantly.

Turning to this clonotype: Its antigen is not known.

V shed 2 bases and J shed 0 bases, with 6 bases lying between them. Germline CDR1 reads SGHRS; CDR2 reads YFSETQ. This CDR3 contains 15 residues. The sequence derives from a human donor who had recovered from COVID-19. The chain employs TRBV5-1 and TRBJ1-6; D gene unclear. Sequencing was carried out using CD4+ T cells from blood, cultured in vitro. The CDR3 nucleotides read TGCGCCAGCAGCTTCCAGAGCTCCTATAATTCACCCCTCCACTTT. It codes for CASSFQSSYNSPLHF.